The 18 T cell receptor beta chains in this list originate from one sample, sequenced in a study of chemoradiotherapy in HPV16-positive cancers. The data were produced by immunoSEQ multiplex PCR, yet TCRdb's version contains in-frame clones alone and is incomplete. Of about 25,000 clones in the sample, approximately 94% are singletons; the top ten hold 22%. Sequences were derived from blood, sampled from a patient who underwent chemoradiotherapy. All receptors come from a human donor with HPV-associated anogenital cancer.

The chain has TRBV13 and TRBJ2-1; 8 bases agree with TRBD2. The CDR3 is 16 residues long. From germline, CDR1 is PRHDT and CDR2 FYEKMQ (reference sequence). The junction had 11 bases not matched to a gene; V was cut back by 5 bases and J by 5 bases. The CDR3 sequence is CASSVEAGAEDNEQFF. CDR3 in DNA: TGTGCCAGCAGCGTTGAAGCGGGAGCGGAGGACAATGAGCAGTTCTTC.

The chain joins TRBV6-5 to TRBJ2-7; TRBD2 aligns across 8 bases. The V segment lost 10 bases and the J segment 6 bases; nucleotides outside the gene matches: 11. From germline, CDR1 is MNHEY and CDR2 SVGAGI. The CDR3 has 13 residues. The DNA for the CDR3 is TGTGCCACACACCCTCCGGGGGGGAGCGAGCAGTACTTC. Amino acid sequence: CATHPPGGSEQYF.

V usage is TRBV18 and J usage is TRBJ2-3; D tentatively fits TRBD1 or TRBD2 (6 bases each). This CDR3 spans 16 amino acids. Trimming cost V 0 bases and J 9 bases, with 19 bases left between them. Per germline, CDR1 KGHSH and CDR2 LQKENI. The CDR3 region has the DNA TGTGCCAGCTCACCACCGCAGGGGCAAGGGGGGAGAACGCAGTATTTT. Translating it yields CASSPPQGQGGRTQYF.

CDR3 protein: CASTGAGGYTF. CDR3 nucleotide sequence: TGTGCCAGCACAGGGGCGGGTGGCTACACCTTC. The gene calls are TRBV10-3 and TRBJ1-2; 7 bases map to TRBD1. The germline CDR1 and CDR2 sequences are ENHRY and SYGVKD. V shed 10 bases, J shed 7 bases, and the junction held 6 bases outside the gene matches. The CDR3 loop spans 11 amino acids.

This sequence joins TRBV4-1 and TRBJ2-1; TRBD2 agrees at 14 bases. This CDR3 region has 17 residues. With 4 bases clipped from V and 10 bases from J, the junction kept 12 bases outside the gene matches. In germline, CDR1 is MGHRA, CDR2 YSYEKL. CDR3 nucleotides: TGCGCCAGCAGCCGACCGGGACTAGCGGGAGAGCTCTGGGAGCAGTTCTTC. Its translation: CASSRPGLAGELWEQFF.

This clone was observed a single time. The J gene is TRBJ2-2, the V gene TRBV7-7; D may be TRBD2 (6 bases). CDR1 SSHAT and CDR2 FNYEAQ come from the germline V gene (reference sequence). The CDR3 contains 15 residues. The V and J ends lost 5 bases and 5 bases respectively, with 15 bases between them. CDR3 sequence reads: CASSRSGGNTGELFF. CDR3 bases: TGTGCCAGCAGCCGTAGCGGAGGGAATACCGGGGAGCTGTTTTTT.

This clone was observed once. This chain links TRBV10-3 with TRBJ2-2; unclear D gene. This CDR3 contains 15 residues. CDR1 ENHRY and CDR2 SYGVKD come from the germline V gene. The V gene lost 3 bases and the J gene lost 1 base, with 9 bases spanning the gap. The CDR3 DNA reads as TGTGCCATCAGTGAAGCACTATTGAACACCGGGGAGCTGTTTTTT. Protein: CAISEALLNTGELFF.

This clone came up once. The genes are TRBV19 and TRBJ1-2, with 8 bases matching TRBD1. The germline V gene encodes CDR1 LNHDA and CDR2 SQIVND (reference sequence). The CDR3 runs 15 residues. With 6 bases clipped from V and 2 bases from J, the junction kept 8 bases outside the gene matches. The CDR3 spells CASRVPGQANYGYTF. The CDR3, as DNA: TGTGCCAGTAGGGTTCCGGGACAGGCGAACTATGGCTACACCTTC.

The J gene is TRBJ1-1, the V gene TRBV6-5; 9 bases are shared with TRBD1. V lost 5 bases to trimming and J lost 8 bases; unmatched junction nucleotides: 6. This CDR3 spans 13 amino acids. In germline, CDR1 is MNHEY, CDR2 SVGAGI. The chain's CDR3 is CASSPGQGPEAFF. The CDR3 DNA is TGTGCCAGCAGTCCGGGACAGGGCCCCGAAGCTTTCTTT.

The chain is built from TRBV30 and TRBJ1-2, with 12 bases that match TRBD1. Germline V gives CDR1 GTSNPN, CDR2 SVGIG (reference sequence). CDR3 size: 16 residues. The junction had 12 bases not matched to a gene; V was cut back by 3 bases and J by 7 bases. CDR3 sequence: CAWSPGTGGQFRGYTF. DNA of the CDR3: TGTGCCTGGAGCCCCGGGACAGGGGGCCAATTCCGTGGCTACACCTTC. The complete variable domain, with remaining parts taken from reference TRBV30 and TRBJ1-2, reads SQTIHQWPATLVQPVGSPLSLECTVEGTSNPNLYWYRQAAGRGLQLLFYSVGIGQISSEVPQNLSASRPQDRQFILSSKKLLLSDSGFYLCAWSPGTGGQFRGYTFGSGTRLTVV.

V usage is TRBV9 and J usage is TRBJ2-5, with 10 bases aligning to TRBD2. V shed 9 bases, J shed 2 bases, and the junction held 10 bases outside the gene matches. From germline, CDR1 is SGDLS and CDR2 YYNGEE. This CDR3 contains 15 residues. CDR3 sequence: CATARTSGIQETQYF. Here the CDR3 DNA reads TGTGCCACCGCCCGGACTAGCGGCATACAAGAGACCCAGTACTTC.

The CDR3 loop reads CASSDWTGEKLFF. The CDR3 bases are TGTGCCAGCAGTGACTGGACAGGGGAAAAACTGTTTTTT. The chain carries TRBV6-1 and TRBJ1-4; 8 bases line up with TRBD1. The CDR3 covers 13 residues. Germline V gene sequence: CDR1 MNHNS, CDR2 SASEGT. With 3 bases clipped from V and 8 bases from J, the junction kept 2 bases outside the gene matches.

The chain carries TRBV6-5 and TRBJ2-1; tentatively, D is TRBD2 (6 bases). V gave up 0 bases and J gave up 6 bases, with 15 bases separating them. The CDR3 covers 16 residues. Germline CDR1 MNHEY, CDR2 SVGAGI. Here the CDR3 DNA reads TGTGCCAGCAGTTACTCGCACGGTCAGGAGGGCAATGAGCAGTTCTTC. This translates into CASSYSHGQEGNEQFF.

V gene TRBV6-6 combines with J gene TRBJ1-2; 7 bases match TRBD1. This CDR3 region has 13 residues. Germline V gene lookup returns CDR1 MNHNY and CDR2 SVGAGI (reference sequence). Unmatched junction bases numbered 8, after V lost 5 bases and J lost 8 bases. The CDR3 reads CASSRDRAEGYTF. CDR3 sequence (DNA): TGTGCCAGCAGTCGAGACAGGGCGGAGGGCTACACCTTC.

This chain connects TRBV27 to TRBJ2-1, with D unresolved. The CDR3 has 12 residues. The V end was cut by 3 bases, the J end by 10 bases, with 10 bases between. Germline-derived CDR1 and CDR2 are MNHEY and SMNVEV (reference sequence). CDR3 nucleotides: TGTGCCAGCAGTTTTTTGGGTTTCGAGCAGTTCTTC. Protein: CASSFLGFEQFF.

This clone was recorded only once. The CDR3 sequence: CASSRYHQGGGSYNEQFF. In DNA form, the CDR3 reads TGTGCCAGTAGTCGTTATCACCAGGGCGGGGGGTCCTACAATGAGCAGTTCTTC. The chain is built from TRBV19 and TRBJ2-1; TRBD2 matches 8 bases. In germline, CDR1 is LNHDA, CDR2 SQIVND (reference sequence). CDR3 length equals 18 residues. V lost 5 bases and J lost 1; bases outside the gene matches: 13.

The rearrangement joins TRBV11-3 to TRBJ2-7; TRBD1 agrees at 7 bases. Germline V gives CDR1 SGHNT, CDR2 YENEEA. The CDR3 contains 14 residues. Unmatched junction bases numbered 5, after V lost 4 bases and J lost 2 bases. CDR3 region: CASSSGQAPYEQYF. In nucleotides, the CDR3 is TGTGCCAGCAGCTCCGGACAGGCCCCCTACGAGCAGTACTTC.

The chain carries TRBV5-1 and TRBJ2-2; D not resolved. The germline V gene has CDR1 SGHRS and CDR2 YFSETQ. V lost 5 bases and J 1 base, leaving 21 bases between the germline ends. The CDR3 spans 18 residues. The CDR3 nucleotides are TGCGCCAGCAGTCGCGACTCATATGGACCTATGAACACCGGGGAGCTGTTTTTT. It translates to CASSRDSYGPMNTGELFF.